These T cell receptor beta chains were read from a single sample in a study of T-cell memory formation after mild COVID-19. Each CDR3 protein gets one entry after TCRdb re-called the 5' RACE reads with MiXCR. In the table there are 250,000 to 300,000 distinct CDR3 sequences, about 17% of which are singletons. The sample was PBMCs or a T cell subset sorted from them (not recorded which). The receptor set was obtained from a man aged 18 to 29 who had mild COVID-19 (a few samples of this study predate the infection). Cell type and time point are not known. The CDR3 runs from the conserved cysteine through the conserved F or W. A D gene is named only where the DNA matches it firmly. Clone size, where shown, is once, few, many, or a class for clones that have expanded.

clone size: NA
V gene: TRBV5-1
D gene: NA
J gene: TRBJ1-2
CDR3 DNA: TGCGCCAGCAGCTTACAGGGCTTAAACTATGGCTACACCTTC
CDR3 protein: CASSLQGLNYGYTF

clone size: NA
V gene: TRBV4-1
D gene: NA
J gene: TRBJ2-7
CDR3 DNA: TGCGCCAGCAGCCAAGTTGGGGAATCCTACGAGCAGTACTTC
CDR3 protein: CASSQVGESYEQYF

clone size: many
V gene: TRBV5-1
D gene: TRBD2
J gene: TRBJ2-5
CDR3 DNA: TGCGCCAGCAGCTTGTGGGCTAGCGGGGGCGAAGAGACCCAGTACTTC
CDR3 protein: CASSLWASGGEETQYF

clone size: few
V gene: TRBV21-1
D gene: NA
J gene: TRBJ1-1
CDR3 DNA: TGTGCCAGCAGCATCGCGCTGGGACAGGGAAACACTGAAGCTTTCTTT
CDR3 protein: CASSIALGQGNTEAFF

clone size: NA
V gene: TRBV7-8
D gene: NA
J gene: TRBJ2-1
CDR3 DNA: TGTGCCAGCAGCTTAGCGCGGGTCCGCGTCTACAATGAGCAGTTCTTC
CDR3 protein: CASSLARVRVYNEQFF

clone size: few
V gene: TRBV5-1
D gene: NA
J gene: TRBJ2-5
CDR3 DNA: TGCGCCAGCAGCTTGCCCGGGACGCAACAAGAGACCCAGTACTTC
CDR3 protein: CASSLPGTQQETQYF

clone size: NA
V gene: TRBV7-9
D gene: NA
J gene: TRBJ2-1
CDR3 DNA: TGTGCCAGCAGTCCCATAGATGGCCGCCACAATGAGCAGTTCTTC
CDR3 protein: CASSPIDGRHNEQFF

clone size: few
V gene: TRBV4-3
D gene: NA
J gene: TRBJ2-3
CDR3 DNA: TGCGCCAGCAGCCTACTGACAGGAACCACAGATACGCAGTATTTT
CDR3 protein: CASSLLTGTTDTQYF

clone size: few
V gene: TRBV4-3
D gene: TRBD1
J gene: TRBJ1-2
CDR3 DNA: TGCGCCAGCAGCCCAGAGGACAGGGGGCGAGGATATGGCTACACCTTC
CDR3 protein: CASSPEDRGRGYGYTF

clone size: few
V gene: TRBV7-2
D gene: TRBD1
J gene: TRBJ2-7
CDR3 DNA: TGTGCCAGCAGCTTCGGACAGGGTTCTGGGGAGCAGTACTTC
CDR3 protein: CASSFGQGSGEQYF

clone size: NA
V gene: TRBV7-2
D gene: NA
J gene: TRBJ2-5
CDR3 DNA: TGTGCCAGCACCCTGTTCGGCGAAGAGACCCAGTACTTC
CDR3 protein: CASTLFGEETQYF

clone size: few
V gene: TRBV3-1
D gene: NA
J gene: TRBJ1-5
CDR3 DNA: TGTGCCAGCAGCGGGACCTGGGGAGGCAATCAGCCCCAGCATTTT
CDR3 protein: CASSGTWGGNQPQHF

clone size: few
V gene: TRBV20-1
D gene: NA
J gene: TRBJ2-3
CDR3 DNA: TGCAGTGCTACCCCAGCGGCCTCAGGTGCAGATACGCAGTATTTT
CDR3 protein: CSATPAASGADTQYF

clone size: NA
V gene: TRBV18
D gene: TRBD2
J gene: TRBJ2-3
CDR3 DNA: TGTGCCAGCACGGGACTAGCGGGGACAGATACGCAGTATTTT
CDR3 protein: CASTGLAGTDTQYF

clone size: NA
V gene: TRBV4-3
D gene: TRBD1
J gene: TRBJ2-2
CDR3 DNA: TGCGCCAGCAGCCAAGATAAGGGGACAGGGGACACCGGGGAGCTGTTTTTT
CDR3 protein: CASSQDKGTGDTGELFF

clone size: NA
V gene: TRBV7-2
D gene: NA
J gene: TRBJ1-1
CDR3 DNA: TGTGCCAGCAGCCTTAGACCGGGTCGGGAAGCTTTCTTT
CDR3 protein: CASSLRPGREAFF

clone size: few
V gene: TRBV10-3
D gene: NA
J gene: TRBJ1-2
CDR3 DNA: TGTGCCATCAGTGAACGGAATAACTATGGCTACACCTTC
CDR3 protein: CAISERNNYGYTF

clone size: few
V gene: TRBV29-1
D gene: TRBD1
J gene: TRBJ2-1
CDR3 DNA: TGCAGCGTTGAAGATCCCGGGACAGGTTCCTACAATGAGCAGTTCTTC
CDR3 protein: CSVEDPGTGSYNEQFF

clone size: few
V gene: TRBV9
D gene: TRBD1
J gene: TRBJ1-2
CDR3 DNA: TGTGCCAGCAGCGCAGGGGGCCCTACAGCTATGGGCTACACCTTC
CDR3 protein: CASSAGGPTAMGYTF

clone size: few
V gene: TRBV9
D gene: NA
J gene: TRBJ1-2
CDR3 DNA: TGTGCCAGCAGCGCCGACGGGACGCTAGACTATGGCTACACCTTC
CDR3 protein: CASSADGTLDYGYTF

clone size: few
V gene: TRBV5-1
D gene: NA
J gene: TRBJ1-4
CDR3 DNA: TGCGCCAGCAGCTCGGCGGGAAGGTGGCTTGGAAAACTGTTTTTT
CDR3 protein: CASSSAGRWLGKLFF

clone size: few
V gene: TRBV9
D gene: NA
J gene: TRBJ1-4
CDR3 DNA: TGTGCCAGCAGCGTAGAGGCAGGGGTCGGTGAAAAACTGTTTTTT
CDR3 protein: CASSVEAGVGEKLFF

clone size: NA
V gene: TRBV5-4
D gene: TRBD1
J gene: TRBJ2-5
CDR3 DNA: TGTGCCAGCTCGAGACAGGGGGCGATTTTCGAGACCCAGTACTTC
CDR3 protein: CASSRQGAIFETQYF

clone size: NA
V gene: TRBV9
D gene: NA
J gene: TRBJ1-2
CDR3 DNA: TGTGCCAGCAGCGACAGATTGGTTGGCTACACCTTC
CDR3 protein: CASSDRLVGYTF

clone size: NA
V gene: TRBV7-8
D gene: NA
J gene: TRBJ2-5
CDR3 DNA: TGTGCCAGCAGCCATCAGGACGGGGCCGGGGAGACCCAGTACTTC
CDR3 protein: CASSHQDGAGETQYF

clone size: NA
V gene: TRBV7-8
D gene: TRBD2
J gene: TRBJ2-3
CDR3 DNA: TGTGCCAGCAGCGCGGGACTAGCGGGGGCCAACTTTGATACGCAGTATTTT
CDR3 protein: CASSAGLAGANFDTQYF

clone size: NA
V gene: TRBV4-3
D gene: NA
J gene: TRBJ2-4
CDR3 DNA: TGCGCCAGCAGCCAAGATCAGACAGATACCATTCAGTACTTC
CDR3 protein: CASSQDQTDTIQYF

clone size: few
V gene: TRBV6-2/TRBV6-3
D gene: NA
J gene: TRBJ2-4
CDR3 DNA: TGTGCCGCCGGGGAACTAGCCAAAAACATTCAGTACTTC
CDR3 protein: CAAGELAKNIQYF

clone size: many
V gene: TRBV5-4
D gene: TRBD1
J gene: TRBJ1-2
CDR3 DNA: TGTGCCAGCAGCTTGGGACAGGGGAGCTATGGCTACACCTTC
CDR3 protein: CASSLGQGSYGYTF

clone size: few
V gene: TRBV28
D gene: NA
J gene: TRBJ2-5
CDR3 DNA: TGTGCCAGCAGCCACGGTCAGACCCAGTACTTC
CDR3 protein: CASSHGQTQYF

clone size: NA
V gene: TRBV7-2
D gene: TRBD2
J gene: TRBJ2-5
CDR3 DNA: TGTGCCAGCAGCCCCCAGCGGGGGTACCAAGAGACCCAGTACTTC
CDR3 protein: CASSPQRGYQETQYF

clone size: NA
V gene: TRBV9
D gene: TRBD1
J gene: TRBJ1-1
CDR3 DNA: TGTGCCAGCAGCGTATCGCTCACAGGGGAGAACACTGAAGCTTTCTTT
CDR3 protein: CASSVSLTGENTEAFF

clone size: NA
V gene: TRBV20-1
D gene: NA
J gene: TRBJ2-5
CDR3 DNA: TGCAGTGCTAGGAAGGAGGGCCAAGAGACCCAGTACTTC
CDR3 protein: CSARKEGQETQYF

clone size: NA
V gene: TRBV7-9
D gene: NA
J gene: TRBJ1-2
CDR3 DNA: TGTGCCAGCAGCCTGACGGGGACCGGTGGCTACACCTTC
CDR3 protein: CASSLTGTGGYTF

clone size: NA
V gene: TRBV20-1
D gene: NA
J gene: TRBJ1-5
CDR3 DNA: TGCAGTGCTGAGGGTGGCAATCAGCCCCAGCATTTT
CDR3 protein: CSAEGGNQPQHF

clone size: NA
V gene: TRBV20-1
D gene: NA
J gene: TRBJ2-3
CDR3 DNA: TGCAGTGCTAGAGCGGTCGGAATAGGGGTGGATACGCAGTATTTT
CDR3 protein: CSARAVGIGVDTQYF

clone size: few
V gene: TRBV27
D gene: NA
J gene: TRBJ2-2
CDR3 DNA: TGTGCCAGCAGTGTATCGGTCCTGGGATACGGGGAGCTGTTTTTT
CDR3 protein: CASSVSVLGYGELFF

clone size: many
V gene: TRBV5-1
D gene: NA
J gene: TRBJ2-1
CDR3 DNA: TGCGCCAGCAGCACCCCTCAGGGGAATGAGCAGTTCTTC
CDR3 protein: CASSTPQGNEQFF

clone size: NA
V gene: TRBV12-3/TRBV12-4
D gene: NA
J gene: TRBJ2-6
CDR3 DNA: TGTGCCAGCAGTTACGGGCGTGCCAACGTCCTGACTTTC
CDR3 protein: CASSYGRANVLTF

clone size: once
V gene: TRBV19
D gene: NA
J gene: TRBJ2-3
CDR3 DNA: TGTGCCAGTAGTATTCAAATGACGGGTTTGGATACGCAGTATTTT
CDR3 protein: CASSIQMTGLDTQYF

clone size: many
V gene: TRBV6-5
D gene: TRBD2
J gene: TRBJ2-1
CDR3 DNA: TGTGCCAGCAGCCCCGGGGGGGCGGCGGCTTCCTACAATGAGCAGTTCTTC
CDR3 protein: CASSPGGAAASYNEQFF

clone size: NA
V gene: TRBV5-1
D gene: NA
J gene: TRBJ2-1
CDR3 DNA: TGCGCCAGCCAACCGATCCCCTCCTACAATGAGCAGTTCTTC
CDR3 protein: CASQPIPSYNEQFF

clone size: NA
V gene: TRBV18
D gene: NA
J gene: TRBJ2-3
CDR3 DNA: TGTGCCAGCTCACCGGTTCCGGGGGGCACAGATACGCAGTATTTT
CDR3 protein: CASSPVPGGTDTQYF

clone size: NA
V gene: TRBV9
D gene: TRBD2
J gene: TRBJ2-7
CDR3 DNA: TGTGCCAGCAGCCCGGGGACTATCTACGAGCAGTACTTC
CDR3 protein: CASSPGTIYEQYF

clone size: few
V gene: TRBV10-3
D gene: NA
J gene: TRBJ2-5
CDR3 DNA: TGTGCCATCAGCAACCTCGATTATGGGACCCAGTACTTC
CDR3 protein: CAISNLDYGTQYF

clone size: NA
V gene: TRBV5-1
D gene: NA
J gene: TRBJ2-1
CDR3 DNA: TGCGCCAGCAGCGCAGGGATTGGGGCGGGCAATGAGCAGTTCTTC
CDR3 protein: CASSAGIGAGNEQFF

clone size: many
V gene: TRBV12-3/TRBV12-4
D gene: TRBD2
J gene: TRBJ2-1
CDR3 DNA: TGTGCCAGCAGACCGAGCGGGGGCTACAATGAGCAGTTCTTC
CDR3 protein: CASRPSGGYNEQFF